The rows below give T cell receptor beta chains drawn from one sample of a study of tumor-infiltrating lymphocytes in oesophageal squamous cell carcinoma. TCRdb analysed the PCR reads with MiXCR anew, one entry per CDR3 protein. Of several thousand distinct CDR3 sequences in the sample, just under 20% were seen once. Material: normal esophageal tissue next to the tumor. The receptor set was obtained from a male donor with esophageal squamous cell carcinoma. Both conserved end residues are part of each CDR3. The D gene is left open where the match is weak. Expanded clones get a size class; other rows say once, few or many, or leave the size out.

CDR3	DNA	D	size	V	J
CASSETVNTEAFF	TGTGCCAGCAGCGAAACAGTGAACACCGAAGCTTTCTTT	-	-	TRBV6-4	TRBJ1-1
CASSLEGVQETQYF	TGCGCCAGCAGCTTGGAAGGGGTGCAAGAGACCCAGTACTTC	-	many	TRBV5-1	TRBJ2-5
CASRTRKYTGELFF	TGTGCCAGTAGAACAAGGAAGTACACCGGGGAGCTGTTTTTT	-	few	TRBV19	TRBJ2-2
CASSQGDTPTGELFF	TGTGCCAGCAGCCAAGGGGACACACCCACCGGGGAGCTGTTTTTT	-	-	TRBV4-2	TRBJ2-2
CASNVNDHEQYF	TGCGCCAGCAACGTCAACGACCACGAGCAGTACTTC	-	-	TRBV5-1	TRBJ2-7
CASRAGEVEQYF	TGCGCCAGCAGGGCAGGGGAGGTCGAGCAGTACTTC	-	many	TRBV10-2	TRBJ2-7
CASSFYTGHEQYF	TGTGCCAGCAGTTTTTACACGGGCCACGAGCAGTACTTC	-	-	TRBV27	TRBJ2-7
CASSVVVQTGNYGYTF	TGTGCCAGCAGCGTAGTAGTACAGACGGGCAACTATGGCTACACCTTC	-	-	TRBV9	TRBJ1-2
CASSLDVGELFF	TGTGCCAGCAGTTTAGACGTCGGGGAGCTGTTTTTT	-	many	TRBV12-3/TRBV12-4	TRBJ2-2
CASSPDRSSYGYTF	TGTGCCAGCAGCCCGGACAGGTCTTCTTATGGCTACACCTTC	TRBD1	-	TRBV5-8	TRBJ1-2
CASKGTGGREQFF	TGTGCCAGTAAGGGGACAGGGGGTCGCGAGCAGTTCTTC	TRBD1	few	TRBV19	TRBJ2-1
CAWGDRERNSPLHF	TGTGCCTGGGGGGACAGGGAGAGAAATTCACCCCTCCACTTC	TRBD1	-	TRBV30	TRBJ2-5
CASSLGTGDSEQYF	TGTGCCAGCAGCTTAGGGACAGGGGACAGTGAGCAGTACTTC	TRBD1	-	TRBV7-6	TRBJ2-4
CASTLGQSSNEKLFF	TGTGCCAGCACCCTGGGGCAGTCCTCCAATGAAAAACTGTTTTTT	-	many	TRBV19	TRBJ1-4
CASKISGTGTGEQYF	TGTGCCAGCAAGATCTCCGGGACAGGGACGGGAGAGCAGTACTTC	TRBD1	-	TRBV28	TRBJ2-4
CASARGSGGAMNTQYF	TGTGCCAGCGCAAGGGGTAGCGGGGGGGCCATGAATACGCAGTATTTT	TRBD2	many	TRBV12-3/TRBV12-4	TRBJ2-3
CASSLDPSHEQYF	TGTGCCAGCAGCCTCGACCCTAGTCATGAGCAGTACTTC	-	medium-sized	TRBV7-3	TRBJ2-5
CASSLDPVPYEQYF	TGTGCCAGCAGCTTGGATCCAGTTCCCTACGAGCAGTACTTC	-	many	TRBV5-3	TRBJ2-7
CASSDDSGGNYGYTF	TGTGCCAGCAGCGATGATTCCGGGGGAAACTATGGCTACACCTTC	-	few	TRBV4-2	TRBJ1-2
CASKTTGGEQYF	TGTGCCAGCAAAACCACAGGGGGCGAGCAGTACTTC	TRBD1	medium-sized	TRBV7-8	TRBJ2-7
CASRGELGGAKNIQYF	TGTGCCAGCAGAGGAGAACTAGGAGGAGCCAAAAACATTCAGTACTTC	-	many	TRBV28	TRBJ2-4
CASSPIPFGFHEYEQYF	TGTGCCAGCAGCCCGATCCCCTTTGGATTTCACGAATACGAGCAGTACTTC	-	many	TRBV7-9	TRBJ2-7
CASSLGTGYGYTF	TGTGCCAGCAGCTTGGGGACAGGCTATGGCTACACCTTC	TRBD1	medium-sized	TRBV11-2	TRBJ1-2
CASSPDIYNEQYF	TGTGCCAGTAGTCCGGACATATACAATGAGCAGTACTTC	-	-	TRBV19	TRBJ2-7
CASSREPPRYNEQFF	TGTGCCAGCAGCCGAGAGCCCCCTCGCTACAATGAGCAGTTCTTC	-	-	TRBV3-1	TRBJ2-1
CASSLGRNTEAFF	TGTGCCAGCAGCTTAGGCAGGAACACTGAAGCTTTCTTT	-	medium-sized	TRBV7-2	TRBJ1-1
CASSFGGPSYNEQFF	TGTGCCAGCAGTTTCGGGGGGCCTTCTTACAATGAGCAGTTCTTC	-	medium-sized	TRBV12-3/TRBV12-4	TRBJ2-1
CASSLKAINPNEQFF	TGTGCCAGCAGCTTAAAGGCCATTAATCCCAATGAGCAGTTCTTC	-	few	TRBV7-3	TRBJ2-1